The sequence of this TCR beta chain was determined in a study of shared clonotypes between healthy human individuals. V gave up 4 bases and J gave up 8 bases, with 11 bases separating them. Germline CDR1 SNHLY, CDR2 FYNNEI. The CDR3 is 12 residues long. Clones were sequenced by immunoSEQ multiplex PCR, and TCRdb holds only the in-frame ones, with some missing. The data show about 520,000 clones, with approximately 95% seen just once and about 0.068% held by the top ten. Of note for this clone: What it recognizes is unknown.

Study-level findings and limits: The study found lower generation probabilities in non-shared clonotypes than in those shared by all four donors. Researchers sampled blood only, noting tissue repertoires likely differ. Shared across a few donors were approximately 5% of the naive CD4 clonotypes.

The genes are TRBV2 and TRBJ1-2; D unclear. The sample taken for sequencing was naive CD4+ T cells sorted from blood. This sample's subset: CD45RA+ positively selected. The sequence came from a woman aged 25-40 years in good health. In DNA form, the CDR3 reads TGTGCCAGCAGTGTACTCCTCGGGGGCTACACCTTC. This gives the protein CASSVLLGGYTF.